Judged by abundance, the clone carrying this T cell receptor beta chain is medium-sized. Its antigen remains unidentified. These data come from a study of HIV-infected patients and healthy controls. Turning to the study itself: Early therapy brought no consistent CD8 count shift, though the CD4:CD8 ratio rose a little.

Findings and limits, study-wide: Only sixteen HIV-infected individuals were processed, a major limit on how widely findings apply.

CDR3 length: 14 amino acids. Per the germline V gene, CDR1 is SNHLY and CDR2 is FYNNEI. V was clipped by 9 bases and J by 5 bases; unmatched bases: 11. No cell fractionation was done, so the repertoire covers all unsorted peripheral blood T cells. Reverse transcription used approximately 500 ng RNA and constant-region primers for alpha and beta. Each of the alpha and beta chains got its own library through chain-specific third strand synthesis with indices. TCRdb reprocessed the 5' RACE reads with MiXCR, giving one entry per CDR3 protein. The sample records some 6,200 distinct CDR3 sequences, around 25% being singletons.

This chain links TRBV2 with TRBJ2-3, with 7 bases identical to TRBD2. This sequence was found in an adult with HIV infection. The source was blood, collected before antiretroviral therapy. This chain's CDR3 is CASQLAPQGDTQYF. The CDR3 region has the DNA TGTGCCAGTCAACTAGCGCCGCAAGGAGATACGCAGTATTTT.